This TCR beta chain was observed in a study of CD8 T cells in ankylosing spondylitis. The study, taken as a whole, reports: Some of these motif variants have turned up before, in reports on reactive arthritis synovial fluid and blood. Disease-linked clones bore a CD8+ phenotype and were relatively rare in peripheral blood.

V lost 2 bases, J lost 0 bases, and 13 bases lay in between. CDR1 is SEHNR, CDR2 FQNEAQ, per germline (reference sequence). The CDR3 loop spans 17 amino acids. Each CDR3 protein is one row after TCRdb ran MiXCR on the 5' RACE reads. The table lists 340,000 or so distinct CDR3 sequences, around 15% of them singletons. This clonotype was counted a few times. Antigen: not known. The source material was blood, either unsorted or a sorted T cell fraction (not recorded which). The TCR sequence derives from a male donor with ankylosing spondylitis or in good health (not recorded which). The genes are TRBV7-9 and TRBJ2-2; D might be TRBD1 (5 bases). In DNA, the CDR3 is TGTGCCAGCAGCTTAAGGGGCATAGCCGCGAACACCGGGGAGCTGTTTTTT. Its protein product is CASSLRGIAANTGELFF.